This T cell receptor (beta chain) comes out of a study of shared clonotypes between healthy human individuals. Broader study findings: Estimated richness values were generally larger in naive subsets than in memory subsets. Among a few donors, about 5% of naive CD4 clonotypes were found in common.

The protocol was immunoSEQ multiplex PCR, while the TCRdb copy is restricted to in-frame clones and leaves out a portion. The sample has approximately 980,000 clones, about 80% seen once. Within Nashville, Tennessee resided all donors, each a Caucasian adult. Germline loops: CDR1 SGHNT, CDR2 YENEEA. V lost 3 bases and J 4 bases, leaving 8 bases between the germline ends. CDR3 length: 13 amino acids. The sample holds one count of this clone. Antigen unknown. This TCR derives from a man younger than 30 in good health. The gene calls are TRBV11-3 and TRBJ2-3; TRBD1 is a possible D gene (5 bases). Sequenced material: memory CD4+ T cells sorted from blood. Subset of the sample: CD45RA-negative fraction. The CDR3 protein is CASSFRQPDTQYF. DNA for the CDR3: TGTGCCAGCAGCTTTAGACAGCCAGATACGCAGTATTTT.